This TCR beta chain came from a study of T cells after yellow fever vaccination. Overall study: Those fractions that held only low numbers of cells were prepared using the SMART-Seq v4 Ultra Low Input RNA kit. Study-level points and caveats: A small proportion of clonotypes was detected in both the CD4 and CD8 compartments.

The CDR3 covers 19 residues. Germline loops: CDR1 SGHTA, CDR2 FQGNSA. The junction had 12 bases not matched to a gene; V was cut back by 5 bases and J by 0 bases. This clonotype was counted once. The antigen remains undetermined. TCRdb re-analysed the 5' RACE reads in MiXCR, keeping a single row per CDR3 protein. Of roughly 520,000 distinct CDR3 sequences in the sample, roughly a fifth were seen once. The material sequenced was PBMCs, taken 21 days after the first yellow fever vaccination. This receptor was taken from a young man who received the YFV17D yellow fever vaccine. This chain uses TRBV7-2 with TRBJ2-4; 11 bases are shared with TRBD2. The chain's CDR3 is CASSPSGGPRLLAKNIQYF. The CDR3 DNA follows: TGTGCCAGCAGCCCTAGCGGGGGGCCCAGACTACTAGCCAAAAACATTCAGTACTTC.